These T cell receptor beta chains were read from a single sample in a study of beta chain features in type 1 diabetes. The repertoire was sequenced with immunoSEQ multiplex PCR; TCRdb's copy has only in-frame clones and lacks some. The sample lists hundreds of thousands of clones; roughly a sixth were seen once. Sequenced material: naive CD4+ T cells from blood. These receptors were taken from a woman aged 18-35 years in good health. Both conserved end residues are part of each CDR3. Fields, in order: V gene, D gene, J gene, clone size, CDR3 protein, CDR3 DNA. D genes are given only for firm matches. The size of a clone is reported for some rows only, either as once, few or many, or as a class for expanded clones.

>TRBV18|TRBD1|TRBJ2-7|few
CASSSTGPYEQYF
TGTGCCAGCTCGTCGACAGGGCCCTACGAGCAGTACTTC
>TRBV6-1|TRBD1|TRBJ2-5|few
CASSLQGKETQYF
TGTGCCAGCAGTTTACAGGGGAAAGAGACCCAGTACTTC
>TRBV18|-|TRBJ2-1|-
CASSPRELEGNEQFF
TGTGCCAGCTCACCACGTGAACTAGAAGGGAATGAGCAGTTCTTC
>TRBV7-4|-|TRBJ2-4|few
CASPALGIAIQYF
TGTGCCAGCCCAGCCCTGGGCATAGCCATTCAGTACTTC
>TRBV20-1|-|TRBJ1-2|few
CSAPRDYGYTF
TGCAGTGCTCCCCGGGACTATGGCTACACCTTC
>TRBV18|-|TRBJ2-3|-
CASSPGIFPGSTDTQYF
TGTGCCAGCTCACCTGGTATTTTCCCGGGCAGCACAGATACGCAGTATTTT
>TRBV11-2|TRBD2|TRBJ2-7|few
CASSSGLAGDFHEQYF
TGTGCCAGCAGCTCTGGTCTAGCGGGAGACTTCCACGAGCAGTACTTC
>TRBV7-8|-|TRBJ2-5|-
CASSLGVEETQYF
TGTGCCAGCAGCTTAGGCGTGGAGGAGACCCAGTACTTC
>TRBV7-2|-|TRBJ1-1|few
CASSFRRQEQAFF
TGTGCCAGCAGCTTCCGGAGACAGGAACAAGCTTTCTTT
>TRBV4-1|-|TRBJ2-7|-
CASSQDRSSFYEQYF
TGCGCCAGCAGCCAAGATAGGTCTAGTTTCTACGAGCAGTACTTC
>TRBV19|-|TRBJ2-1|few
CASSIEGRINNEQFF
TGTGCCAGTAGTATAGAAGGACGGATAAACAATGAGCAGTTCTTC
>TRBV13|TRBD2|TRBJ2-3|few
CASSLKSFGRVYTQYF
TGTGCCAGCAGTCTGAAGAGTTTTGGGAGGGTGTATACGCAGTATTTT
>TRBV10-3|TRBD1|TRBJ1-2|-
CAISAIRTGPNYGYTF
TGTGCCATCAGTGCTATACGGACAGGCCCTAACTATGGCTACACCTTC
>TRBV19|TRBD2|TRBJ2-1|-
CATGQQSRTGTSGRRNEQFF
TGTGCCACAGGACAGCAGTCGAGGACCGGGACTAGCGGGAGAAGGAATGAGCAGTTCTTC
>TRBV29-1|-|TRBJ1-1|-
CSVAPQRNTEAFF
TGCAGTGTTGCGCCTCAGCGGAACACTGAAGCTTTCTTT
>TRBV2|TRBD1|TRBJ2-2|-
CASSPMDRGANTGELFF
TGTGCCAGCAGCCCCATGGACAGGGGGGCCAACACCGGGGAGCTGTTTTTT
>TRBV5-1|TRBD2|TRBJ2-5|-
CASSPRWGGQETQYF
TGCGCCAGCAGCCCCCGTTGGGGGGGTCAGGAGACCCAGTACTTC
>TRBV7-2|TRBD1|TRBJ2-5|few
CASSSGRGQETQYF
TGTGCCAGCAGCTCCGGCAGGGGGCAAGAGACCCAGTACTTC
>TRBV11-2|TRBD1|TRBJ2-3|few
CASSRTGLMDTQYF
TGTGCCAGCAGCAGGACAGGGCTGATGGATACGCAGTATTTT
>TRBV6-1|TRBD1|TRBJ1-5|-
CANRGSVLRNQPQHF
TGTGCCAACAGGGGTTCGGTTCTCCGCAATCAGCCCCAGCATTTT
>TRBV2|-|TRBJ2-1|few
CASSAANEQFF
TGTGCCAGCAGTGCGGCGAATGAGCAGTTCTTC
>TRBV5-1|-|TRBJ2-7|few
CASSLAGTYEQYF
TGCGCCAGCAGCTTGGCCGGCACTTACGAGCAGTACTTC
>TRBV11-2|-|TRBJ2-7|few
CASSLRRERSYEQYF
TGTGCCAGCAGCTTGAGAAGGGAAAGGTCCTACGAGCAGTACTTC
>TRBV29-1|-|TRBJ2-1|-
CSVHGTPINEQFF
TGCAGCGTCCACGGGACACCCATCAATGAGCAGTTCTTC